This TCR beta chain was retrieved from a study of early T cells in non-severe SARS-CoV-2 infection. Study summary: Sequencing input comprised bulk RNA from unsorted whole blood; chain pairing was not available. Findings and caveats of the study: Matches to VDJdb favored anti-spike CD8 responses and missed private and CD4 specificities.

About this clonotype: Its antigen remains unidentified.

The ends were cut back, 5 bases at V and 5 bases at J, with 18 bases in the middle. Germline loops: CDR1 MNHEY, CDR2 SMNVEV (reference sequence). CDR3 length equals 16 residues. Unique molecular identifiers were attached to individual cDNA molecules. In TCRdb, the 5' RACE reads were re-called with MiXCR into one record per CDR3 protein. The sample has about 90,000 distinct CDR3 sequences, about 15% seen once. The chain couples TRBV27 to TRBJ1-4; tentative D call: TRBD1 (6 bases). The sequence was collected from an adult who was a healthcare worker with PCR-confirmed SARS-CoV-2 infection or an uninfected control (not recorded which). Sequenced input: whole blood. For the CDR3, the DNA is TGTGCCAGCAGTCAAGGAGGGGGACGGGGGAATGAAAAACTGTTTTTT. This encodes CASSQGGGRGNEKLFF.